Below, 21 T cell receptor beta chains from the same sample are listed, as sequenced in a study of response to subunit inactivated influenza vaccine. TCRdb processed the RT-PCR reads anew with MiXCR; each CDR3 protein has one entry. The repertoire holds about 780,000 distinct CDR3 sequences, with about a fifth as singletons. Source: PBMCs from blood, taken 4 to 6 days after vaccination. These receptors all stem from a man aged 50-60 years who received an inactivated influenza vaccine.

This clonotype was observed a handful of times. This chain joins TRBV12-3 or TRBV12-4 and TRBJ2-7; TRBD2 agrees at 14 bases. CDR3 length: 14 residues. Trimming removed 3 bases from V and 5 bases from J; junction bases left unmatched: 0. CDR3 sequence: CASSLTSGRDEQYF. The CDR3 nucleotides read TGTGCCAGCAGTTTGACTAGCGGGAGGGACGAGCAGTACTTC.

The sample holds a few counts of this clonotype. CDR3 protein: CATSRGVGKSTDTQYF. DNA of the CDR3: TGTGCCACCAGCCGTGGAGTAGGCAAAAGCACAGATACGCAGTATTTT. The chain couples TRBV15 to TRBJ2-3; unclear D gene. The CDR3 contains 16 residues. Deletions cut 5 bases from V and 0 bases from J, with 15 bases between. Germline assignment: CDR1 LNHNV and CDR2 YYDKDF (reference sequence).

The chain is built from TRBV20-1 and TRBJ1-5; D perhaps matches TRBD1 (5 bases). The V and J ends lost 0 bases and 6 bases respectively, with 12 bases between them. This CDR3 region has 14 residues. CDR1 is DFQATT and CDR2 is SNEGSKA in the germline V gene (reference sequence). The CDR3 sequence is CSARDSGSAQPQHF. CDR3 coding DNA: TGCAGTGCTAGAGATTCAGGGTCTGCTCAGCCCCAGCATTTT.

V gene TRBV6-2 or TRBV6-3 combines with J gene TRBJ1-2, with TRBD1 matching 7 bases. Germline assignment: CDR1 MNHEY and CDR2 SVGEGT. This CDR3 is 14 amino acids long. The trim removed 5 bases at V and 2 bases at J, leaving 5 bases unmatched. DNA of the CDR3: TGTGCCAGCAGTGGCCCGACAGGGAACTATGGCTACACCTTC. Protein sequence: CASSGPTGNYGYTF.

This clonotype has only a few counts. The V gene is TRBV5-1, the J gene TRBJ2-1, with a possible D match to TRBD1 (5 bases). The length of the CDR3 is 13 residues. V dropped 5 bases and J dropped 8 bases, with 14 bases sitting between them. The germline V gene has CDR1 SGHRS and CDR2 YFSETQ. The DNA for the CDR3 is TGCGCCAGCAGTACAGGTCCCCACGATGAGCAGTTCTTC. As protein: CASSTGPHDEQFF.

This clonotype was seen more than once but under ten times. This chain connects TRBV15 to TRBJ1-4, with a tentative D call TRBD1 (6 bases). The germline V and J ends were trimmed by 5 bases and 7 bases, with 17 bases remaining between them. The CDR3 is made up of 15 amino acids. Germline-derived CDR1 and CDR2 are LNHNV and YYDKDF (reference sequence). The CDR3 reads CATSPNRQESEKLFF. CDR3 DNA: TGTGCCACCAGCCCTAACCGACAGGAGAGTGAAAAACTGTTTTTT. The full variable domain, completed using reference TRBV15 and TRBJ1-4, is DAMVIQNPRYQVTQFGKPVTLSCSQTLNHNVMYWYQQKSSQAPKLLFHYYDKDFNNEADTPDNFQSRRPNTSFCFLDIRSPGLGDTAMYLCATSPNRQESEKLFFGSGTQLSVL.

This clonotype was recorded a few times. This rearrangement joins TRBV6-5 to TRBJ2-1, with 8 bases aligning to TRBD2. Germline CDR1 MNHEY, CDR2 SVGAGI. V was clipped by 0 bases and J by 5 bases; unmatched bases: 6. CDR3 length: 16 amino acids. This CDR3 is CASSYSAGGDNNEQFF. CDR3 sequence (DNA): TGTGCCAGCAGTTACTCGGCGGGGGGCGATAACAATGAGCAGTTCTTC.

This clonotype was seen repeatedly, ten times or more. V gene TRBV12-3 or TRBV12-4 combines with J gene TRBJ1-5; 7 positions agree with TRBD1. V lost 2 bases and J lost 7; bases outside the gene matches: 5. CDR3 length: 14 amino acids. The CDR3 region has the DNA TGTGCCAGCAGTTTATCAGGGGGGGGCCAGCCCCAGCATTTT. Amino acid sequence: CASSLSGGGQPQHF.

This clonotype came up a few times. The chain uses TRBV10-3 and TRBJ2-5, with 15 positions matching TRBD2. V was pared by 4 bases and J by 5 bases, with 8 bases of the junction left unmatched. Germline V lookup: CDR1 ENHRY, CDR2 SYGVKD. The CDR3 is 17 amino acids. CDR3 amino acids: CAISAGLAGGDGETQYF. The CDR3 DNA reads as TGTGCCATCAGTGCGGGACTAGCGGGAGGTGACGGGGAGACCCAGTACTTC.

V usage is TRBV7-9 and J usage is TRBJ1-1; 8 bases align to TRBD1. The germline gives CDR1 SEHNR, CDR2 FQNEAQ (reference sequence). The CDR3 runs to 14 residues. The ends lost 6 bases at V and 4 bases at J; junction bases unmatched: 7. The CDR3 region is CASRLMTGATEAFF. CDR3 coding DNA: TGTGCCAGCAGATTAATGACAGGGGCCACTGAAGCTTTCTTT.

The chain carries TRBV9 and TRBJ2-5; D gene unclear. CDR3 length: 15 residues. V lost 4 bases and J 2 bases, leaving 15 bases between the germline ends. CDR1 and CDR2 from the germline V gene are SGDLS and YYNGEE. CDR3 sequence: CASSRSSGAQETQYF. CDR3 nucleotides: TGTGCCAGCAGCCGTAGTTCGGGCGCTCAAGAGACCCAGTACTTC. Drawing the rest from reference TRBV9 and TRBJ2-5, the complete variable domain is DSGVTQTPKHLITATGQRVTLRCSPRSGDLSVYWYQQSLDQGLQFLIQYYNGEERAKGNILERFSAQQFPDLHSELNLSSLELGDSALYFCASSRSSGAQETQYFGPGTRLLVL.

This clonotype was seen many times. This chain joins TRBV4-1 and TRBJ2-5; 7 nucleotides agree with TRBD1. Germline V CDR1 and CDR2: MGHRA, YSYEKL. Germline trimming cut 1 base from V and 4 bases from J; bases unmatched to any gene: 12. The CDR3 runs 17 residues. CDR3 nucleotides: TGCGCCAGCAGCCAAGGGGTTTACAACAGGGGTTTAGAGACCCAGTACTTC. This codes for CASSQGVYNRGLETQYF.

The chain combines TRBV7-9 with TRBJ2-3; D remains unclear. Germline assignment: CDR1 SEHNR and CDR2 FQNEAQ (reference sequence). This CDR3 comprises 15 residues. V was clipped by 2 bases and J by 6 bases, with 15 bases between them. This CDR3 reads CASSLIVRPGDTQYF. The CDR3 region has the DNA TGTGCCAGCAGCTTAATTGTCCGGCCCGGGGATACGCAGTATTTT.

This chain joins TRBV5-5 and TRBJ2-7; D remains ambiguous. The germline gives CDR1 SGHKS, CDR2 YYEKEE (reference sequence). This CDR3 comprises 14 residues. V lost 0 bases, J lost 3 bases, and 10 bases lay in between. CDR3 loop: CASSLVPDHYEQYF. The CDR3 nucleotides are TGTGCCAGCAGCTTGGTTCCAGATCACTACGAGCAGTACTTC.

This clonotype was observed a handful of times. CDR3 in amino acids: CSVEHPGTYEQYF. Here the CDR3 DNA reads TGCAGCGTTGAACACCCAGGGACCTACGAGCAGTACTTC. The J gene is TRBJ2-7, the V gene TRBV29-1, with D possibly TRBD1 on 5 matching bases. Trimming pared 2 bases from V and 2 bases from J, leaving 10 bases between. The germline CDR1 and CDR2 sequences are SQVTM and ANQGSEA. CDR3 length: 13 residues.

This clonotype occurred a few times. This sequence joins TRBV7-2 and TRBJ2-7; weak D call: TRBD2 (6 bases). The ends were cut back, 5 bases at V and 0 bases at J, with 14 bases in the middle. Germline V gene sequence: CDR1 SGHTA, CDR2 FQGNSA. CDR3 length equals 15 residues. CDR3 sequence (DNA): TGTGCCAGCAGCGAGGCGGGGACGAGCTCCTACGAGCAGTACTTC. Protein: CASSEAGTSSYEQYF.

This chain links TRBV25-1 with TRBJ2-1, with a weak D call TRBD2 (6 bases). The CDR3 totals 12 residues. In germline, CDR1 is MGHDK, CDR2 SYGVNS. V was pared by 7 bases and J by 4 bases, with 8 bases between. CDR3 coding DNA: TGTGCCAGCACCGGGACTTACAATGAGCAGTTCTTC. Translating it yields CASTGTYNEQFF.

This clonotype occurred a few times. The J gene is TRBJ2-3, the V gene TRBV3-1, with TRBD2 identical over 9 bases. CDR1 and CDR2 from the germline V gene are LGHDT and YNNKEL (reference sequence). With 3 bases clipped from V and 6 bases from J, the junction kept 10 bases outside the gene matches. The CDR3 covers 16 residues. The CDR3 protein is CASSQVAGGYLDTQYF. In nucleotides, the CDR3 is TGTGCCAGCAGCCAGGTGGCGGGAGGGTACCTTGATACGCAGTATTTT.

The rearrangement uses TRBV5-1 and TRBJ2-7; D is unclear. This CDR3 spans 14 amino acids. The germline gives CDR1 SGHRS, CDR2 YFSETQ. Trimming took off 0 bases at V and 3 bases at J, with 10 bases between the two ends. In DNA form, the CDR3 reads TGCGCCAGCAGCTTGGCCATGGAGCTCTACGAGCAGTACTTC. Translating gives CASSLAMELYEQYF.

In its sample, this clonotype was seen many times. The chain couples TRBV18 to TRBJ2-5; D gene ambiguous. V was clipped by 1 base and J by 4 bases, with 10 bases between them. Germline V CDR1 and CDR2: KGHSH, LQKENI. This CDR3 spans 14 amino acids. CDR3 sequence reads: CASSPRSSRETQYF. CDR3 bases: TGTGCCAGCTCACCACGGTCTTCGCGAGAGACCCAGTACTTC.

V and J are TRBV20-1 and TRBJ2-3; D is tentatively TRBD1 or TRBD2 (6 bases each). The germline CDR1 and CDR2 sequences are DFQATT and SNEGSKA (reference sequence). This CDR3 contains 14 residues. V dropped 0 bases and J dropped 5 bases, with 12 bases sitting between them. The CDR3 DNA is TGCAGTGCTAGAGAGGGGGCCGGGGGAGATACGCAGTATTTT. Its translation: CSAREGAGGDTQYF.